This passage covers 13 T cell receptor beta chains from one sample sequenced in a study of T-cell reconstitution after alpha-beta-depleted transplantation in children. Preparation of the TCRbeta library used unique molecular identifiers. TCRdb re-derived calls from the PCR reads in MiXCR, one entry per CDR3 protein. The sample contains approximately 47,000 distinct CDR3 sequences, 40% to 65% of which appear only once. Sequencing was performed on peripheral blood, taken before TCRalphabeta/CD19-depleted stem cell transplant. These receptors were obtained from a boy in the first two years of life with SCID, due to receive a stem cell transplant.

This chain links TRBV15 with TRBJ1-1; tentative D call: TRBD1 (5 bases). The CDR3 loop spans 14 amino acids. The ends were cut back, 10 bases at V and 0 bases at J, with 15 bases in the middle. CDR1 is LNHNV, CDR2 YYDKDF, per germline (reference sequence). This CDR3 reads CAIQRDWLNTEAFF. The DNA of the CDR3 is TGTGCCATTCAGAGGGACTGGCTGAACACTGAAGCTTTCTTT.

V gene TRBV7-2 combines with J gene TRBJ2-2, with a tentative D call TRBD2 (5 bases). V lost 5 bases, J lost 10 bases, and 8 bases lay in between. In germline, CDR1 is SGHTA, CDR2 FQGNSA. CDR3 length: 11 residues. In DNA form, the CDR3 reads TGTGCCAGCAGCCCGGAGGAGGAGCTGTTTTTT. This sequence encodes CASSPEEELFF.

This sequence joins TRBV29-1 and TRBJ1-2, with TRBD1 as a possible D gene (6 bases). This CDR3 comprises 13 residues. CDR1 is SQVTM and CDR2 is ANQGSEA in the germline V gene. V lost 6 bases and J 4 bases, leaving 15 bases between the germline ends. The CDR3 protein is CSVGEPGAYGYTF. As DNA, the CDR3 is TGCAGCGTCGGAGAACCAGGGGCCTATGGCTACACCTTC.

CDR3 sequence reads: CASSLYSNTEAFF. The DNA for the CDR3 is TGTGCCAGTAGTCTCTACAGCAACACTGAAGCTTTCTTT. V gene TRBV19 combines with J gene TRBJ1-1; D call uncertain. Germline-derived CDR1 and CDR2 are LNHDA and SQIVND (reference sequence). CDR3 length: 13 residues. The germline V and J ends were trimmed by 5 bases and 2 bases, with 9 bases remaining between them.

The V gene is TRBV7-9, the J gene TRBJ1-2; D uncertain. The germline V and J ends were trimmed by 5 bases and 5 bases, with 9 bases remaining between them. This CDR3 has 12 amino acids. Germline-derived CDR1 and CDR2 are SEHNR and FQNEAQ (reference sequence). This chain's CDR3 is CASSQRQYGYTF. DNA for the CDR3: TGTGCCAGCAGCCAAAGGCAGTATGGCTACACCTTC.

Many counts were recorded for this clonotype. The CDR3 DNA reads as TGTGCCAGCAGCGGGCTCCCCGAGGTCGGCACCGGGGAGCTGTTTTTT. This sequence encodes CASSGLPEVGTGELFF. V is TRBV9 and J is TRBJ2-2; D not resolved. Trimming removed 3 bases from V and 4 bases from J, with 16 bases in between. The CDR3 contains 16 residues. CDR1 is SGDLS and CDR2 is YYNGEE in the germline V gene.

This clonotype was counted at least ten times. The CDR3 DNA reads as TGTGCCAGCAGTGAACTAGCGGGGGGGCCCTACAATGAGCAGTTCTTC. Protein sequence: CASSELAGGPYNEQFF. J is TRBJ2-1 and V is TRBV6-4, with 13 bases fitting TRBD2. The CDR3 totals 16 residues. Germline lookup yields CDR1 MRHNA and CDR2 SNTAGT. Trimming cost V 3 bases and J 2 bases; bases outside gene matches: 1.

V gene TRBV20-1 combines with J gene TRBJ1-2; TRBD1 is a possible D gene (5 bases). Germline loops: CDR1 DFQATT, CDR2 SNEGSKA (reference sequence). Trimming took off 5 bases at V and 2 bases at J, with 9 bases between the two ends. The CDR3 runs to 12 residues. The CDR3 here is CSAGTVNYGYTF. CDR3 nucleotides: TGCAGTGCTGGGACGGTAAACTATGGCTACACCTTC.

The J gene is TRBJ2-1, the V gene TRBV6-4; 7 nucleotides line up with TRBD1. Germline assignment: CDR1 MRHNA and CDR2 SNTAGT. Losses at the gene ends were 3 bases for V and 3 bases for J; bases not matched to a gene: 2. The CDR3 length is 14 residues. The CDR3 reads CASSEGQDYNEQFF. The CDR3 region has the DNA TGTGCCAGCAGTGAAGGACAGGACTACAATGAGCAGTTCTTC.

V gene TRBV29-1 combines with J gene TRBJ1-2, with D hard to call. The germline V and J ends were trimmed by 3 bases and 4 bases, with 15 bases remaining between them. Germline lookup yields CDR1 SQVTM and CDR2 ANQGSEA. The length of the CDR3 is 14 residues. CDR3: CSVDFSDDPYGYTF. DNA of the CDR3: TGCAGCGTTGACTTCTCCGACGACCCCTATGGCTACACCTTC.

This clonotype was recorded a few times. This rearrangement joins TRBV7-2 to TRBJ2-5; D gene unclear. Germline V lookup: CDR1 SGHTA, CDR2 FQGNSA. V was shortened by 6 bases and J by 7 bases, with 12 bases between the two germline ends. CDR3 length equals 12 residues. The CDR3 is CASSPARVTQYF. The DNA of the CDR3 is TGTGCCAGCAGTCCCGCCCGGGTGACCCAGTACTTC.

This sequence joins TRBV10-3 and TRBJ2-2, with D hard to call. Germline assignment: CDR1 ENHRY and CDR2 SYGVKD. Trimming took 2 bases from V and 2 from J, leaving 6 bases between them. The CDR3 consists of 14 residues. The chain's CDR3 is CAISEMANTGELFF. DNA for the CDR3: TGTGCCATCAGTGAGATGGCCAACACCGGGGAGCTGTTTTTT.

The chain carries TRBV11-1 and TRBJ1-1, with 8 bases lining up with TRBD1. Trimming took 2 bases from V and 11 from J; bases not matched to a gene: 10. Germline V gene sequence: CDR1 SGHAT, CDR2 FQDESV (reference sequence). CDR3 length: 14 residues. The CDR3 sequence: CASSLSPTHRGAFF. The CDR3 DNA reads as TGTGCCAGCAGCTTATCCCCCACCCACAGGGGGGCTTTCTTT. Full variable domain (rest looked up from reference TRBV11-1 and TRBJ1-1): EAEVAQSPRYKITEKSQAVAFWCDPISGHATLYWYRQILGQGPELLVQFQDESVVDDSQLPKDRFSAERLKGVDSTLKIQPAELGDSAMYLCASSLSPTHRGAFFGQGTRLTVV.